This TCR beta chain originates from a study of spatial heterogeneity in lung cancer. Findings of the study overall: Counts of expanded intratumoral alpha and beta TCRs tracked tumor mutation counts.

This clonotype appeared many times. What it binds is unknown. Sample time point: sample taken at primary tumor resection. The donors, 72 patients with untreated early-stage non-small cell lung cancer, provided the samples. Extraction of whole RNA from tumor, nontumor lung or frozen PBMC preceded unsorted sequencing. From the 5' RACE reads, TCRdb called clonotypes with MiXCR, one entry per CDR3 protein. The repertoire consists of around 100,000 distinct CDR3 sequences, with nearly 4.5% occurring once and the leading ten covering 21%. V shed 4 bases and J 7 bases; nucleotides not matched to a gene: 11. The CDR3 extends over 15 amino acids. Germline CDR1 and CDR2: DFQATT and SNEGSKA (reference sequence).

The chain carries TRBV20-1 and TRBJ2-3, with 10 bases aligning to TRBD2. The sequencing here drew on lung tumor tissue, taken at surgery. This TCR was recovered from a male donor with early-stage non-small cell lung cancer. CDR3: CSATSGSGVSHTQYF. The CDR3 DNA sequence: TGCAGTGCTACTAGCGGGAGTGGAGTGTCTCATACGCAGTATTTT.